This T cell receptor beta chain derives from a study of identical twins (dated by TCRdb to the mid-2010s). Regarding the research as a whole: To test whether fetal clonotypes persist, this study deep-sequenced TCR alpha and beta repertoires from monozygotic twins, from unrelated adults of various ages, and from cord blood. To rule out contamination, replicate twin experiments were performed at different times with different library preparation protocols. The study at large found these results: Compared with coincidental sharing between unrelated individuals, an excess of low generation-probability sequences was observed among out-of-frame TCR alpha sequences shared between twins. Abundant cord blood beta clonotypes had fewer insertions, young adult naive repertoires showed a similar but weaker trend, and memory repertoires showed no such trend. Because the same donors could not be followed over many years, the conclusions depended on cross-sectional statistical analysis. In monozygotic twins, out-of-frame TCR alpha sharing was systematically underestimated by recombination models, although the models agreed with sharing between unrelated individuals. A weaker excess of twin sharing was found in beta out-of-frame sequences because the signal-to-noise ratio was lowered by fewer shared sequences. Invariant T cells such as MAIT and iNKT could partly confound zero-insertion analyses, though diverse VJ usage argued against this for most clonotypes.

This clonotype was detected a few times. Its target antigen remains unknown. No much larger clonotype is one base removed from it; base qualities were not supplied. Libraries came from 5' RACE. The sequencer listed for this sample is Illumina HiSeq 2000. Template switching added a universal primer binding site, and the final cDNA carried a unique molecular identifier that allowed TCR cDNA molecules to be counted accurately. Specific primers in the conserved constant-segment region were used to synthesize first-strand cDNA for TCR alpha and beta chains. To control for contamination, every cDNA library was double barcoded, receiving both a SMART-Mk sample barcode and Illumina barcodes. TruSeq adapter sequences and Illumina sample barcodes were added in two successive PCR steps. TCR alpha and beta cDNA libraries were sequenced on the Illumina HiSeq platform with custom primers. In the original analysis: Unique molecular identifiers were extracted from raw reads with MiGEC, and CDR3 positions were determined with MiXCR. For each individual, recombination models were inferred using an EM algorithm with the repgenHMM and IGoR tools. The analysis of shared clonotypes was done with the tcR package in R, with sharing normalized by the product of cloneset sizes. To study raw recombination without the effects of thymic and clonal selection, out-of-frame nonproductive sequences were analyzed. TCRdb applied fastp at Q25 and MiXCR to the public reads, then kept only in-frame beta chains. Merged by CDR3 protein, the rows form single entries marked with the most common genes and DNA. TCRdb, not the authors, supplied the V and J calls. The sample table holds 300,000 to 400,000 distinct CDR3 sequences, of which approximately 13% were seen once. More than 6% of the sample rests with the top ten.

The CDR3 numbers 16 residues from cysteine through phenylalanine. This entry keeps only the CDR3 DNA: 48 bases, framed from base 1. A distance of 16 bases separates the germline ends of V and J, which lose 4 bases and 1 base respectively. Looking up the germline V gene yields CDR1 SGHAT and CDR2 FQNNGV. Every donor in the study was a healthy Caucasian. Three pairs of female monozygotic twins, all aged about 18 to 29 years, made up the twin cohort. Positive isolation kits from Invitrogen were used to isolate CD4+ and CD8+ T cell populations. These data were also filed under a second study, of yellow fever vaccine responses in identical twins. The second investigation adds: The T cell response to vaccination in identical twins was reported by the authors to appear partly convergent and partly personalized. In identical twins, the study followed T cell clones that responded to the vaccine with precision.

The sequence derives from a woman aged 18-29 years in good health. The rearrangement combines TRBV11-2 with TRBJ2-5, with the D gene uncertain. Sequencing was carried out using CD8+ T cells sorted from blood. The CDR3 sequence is CASSSMTYFIQETQYF. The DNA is TGTGCCAGCAGCTCCATGACGTACTTCATCCAAGAGACCCAGTACTTC.